Detailed here is one T cell receptor (beta chain). Its antigen is currently not known. No much larger clone is present one base from it, and per-base qualities are unavailable. Using the deep immunoSEQ assay, multiplex PCR amplified TCR CDR3 regions from genomic DNA. Extracted genomic DNA from each cell subset was distributed evenly across all wells of several immunoSEQ 96-well plates, and each plate was treated as a replicate. For sorted subsets, each replicate PCR was loaded with about 200 ng genomic DNA, equivalent to approximately 33,000 T cell genomes. Purified libraries were quantified with a Qubit 3.0 fluorometer, sized on a Bioanalyzer 2100, and re-quantified with the KAPA Library Quantification kit. A separate single-read 150-cycle Illumina NextSeq 550 flow cell was used to sequence each immunoSEQ 96-well plate. In the paper's pipeline: The immunoSEQ output contained only junctional sequences without quality scores, so filtering could not match that applied to full-length reads. Sequences were annotated with PyIR, a Python wrapper for IgBLAST v1.9, using IMGT germline references to assign V/J genes and CDR3. Any read was removed if the V/J assignment was weak (E-value above 1e-6), the CDR3 was missing, or the read contained stop codons, out-of-frame junctions, or ambiguous translated residues. V3J clonotypes were defined by identical inferred V gene, J gene, and CDR3 amino acid sequence. The percentage overlap between two repertoires was calculated by dividing the number of shared unique clonotypes by the size of the smaller repertoire. RTK rarefaction, the Chao1 estimator, and Recon v2.1 estimates of unobserved clonotypes were used to assess repertoire richness. Generation probabilities for all TCRbeta clonotypes obtained by the gDNA method from a handful of donors were computed using OLGA. Entries here come from immuneACCESS through TCRdb and include only in-frame sequences with V and J called. Some clones fail to appear in such tables; in the studies checked, an unresolved V gene covers under half of the shortfall, and the cause of the remainder is unknown. The V and J calls and the clone size are those of that table, but D and trimming were determined from the DNA. This sample gives some 2,100,000 clones in total; almost 96% of them show up just once. The ten largest make up over 0.1% of the sample.

The CDR3 has 12 amino acids, counting the end cysteine and phenylalanine. Kept here is only the CDR3 DNA, which spans 36 bases and is read in frame from base 1. The germline V gene (reference sequence) specifies MNHNY as CDR1 and SVGAGI as CDR2. Healthy HIV-negative adults with no recently reported acute infections or vaccinations were included as donors. Every donor was a Caucasian adult living in Nashville, Tennessee, USA. Magnetic negative selection was used to enrich CD4+ T cells, after which naive cells were positively selected on CD45RA and the negative fraction became the memory subset. Blood was obtained by leukapheresis, after which PBMCs were separated by Ficoll-Histopaque density gradient centrifugation and cryopreserved in liquid nitrogen vapor phase. Analytical flow cytometry was used to check the purity and quantity of every magnetically sorted T cell population. Genomic DNA was isolated from every sorted fraction and measured by UV absorbance on a Nanodrop 2000c.

This record belongs to a study of shared clonotypes between healthy human individuals (dated by TCRdb to the early 2020s). Notes on the research overall: Three men and a couple of women, aged 18 to 49 years, made up the cohort. For each donor, three plates each were used for CD4 naive and CD4 memory, two plates were used for CD8 naive, and one plate was used for CD8 memory. The study deeply sequenced blood TCR repertoires of about five healthy adults to estimate repertoire size and the extent of clonotype sharing between individuals. Different laboratories and diverse techniques were used to prepare libraries and sequence TCR repertoires, to increase sequencing depth and limit assay-specific biases. Leukapheresis yielded between about 0.9 and 9.5 billion PBMCs per donor.

General conclusions and limits of the study: Even with the large sequencing depth, rarefaction of the sorted-subset datasets indicated that sequencing was incomplete. Sampling was restricted to blood, and TCR repertoires in tissues likely differ from the TCR repertoires found in blood. Compared with non-shared clonotypes, clonotypes shared by all four sorted-subset donors had higher generation probabilities. Because the study included only a small number of donors, the genetic and exposure-history diversity represented was limited. Naive subsets generally had larger estimated clonotype richness than memory subsets did. Pairwise subsampling indicated that sequencing depth was expected to affect the degree of clonotype sharing among donors. When a handful of donors were compared, the shared fraction of clonotypes was about 5% for naive CD4, more than 3% for naive CD8, 2% to 2.5% for memory CD4, and 0.35% to 0.5% for memory CD8.

The TCR comes from a man aged 18 to 30 in good health. The specimen was naive CD4+ T cells sorted from blood. The sample's cell subset or site label is to be understood as: CD45RA+ positively selected. The chain is assembled from TRBV6-6 and TRBJ1-2; the D segment cannot be called with confidence. The CDR3 protein is CVTDSTASGYTF. The sequenced DNA is TGTGTCACAGATAGTACCGCCTCTGGCTACACCTTC.